A single sample is the source of the 23 T cell receptor beta chains below, sequenced in a study of cytomegalovirus exposure and HLA in healthy donors. This PCR relied on a set of 60 Vbeta primers and 13 Jbeta primers. Here immunoSEQ multiplex PCR was the method, and the copy in TCRdb shows in-frame clones only, minus some. This sample has fewer than 110,000 clones, with over 70% found just once. The sample was PBMCs. The receptors stem from a man aged 45-60 years in good health and CMV-seropositive.

The V call is TRBV20-1, the J call TRBJ2-5, with a possible D match to TRBD2 (6 bases). CDR3 length: 10 amino acids. V was shortened by 3 bases and J by 7 bases, with 6 bases between the two germline ends. Germline CDR1 DFQATT, CDR2 SNEGSKA (reference sequence). The CDR3 loop is CSARRGTQYF. CDR3 coding DNA: TGCAGTGCTAGGCGGGGGACCCAGTACTTC.

This clone was observed once. CDR3 protein: CASSLRTGMNTEAFF. In DNA form, the CDR3 reads TGTGCCAGCAGCTTACGGACAGGCATGAACACTGAAGCTTTCTTT. The rearrangement joins TRBV14 to TRBJ1-1, with TRBD1 matching over 7 bases. Trimming at V came to 5 bases and at J to 0 bases, leaving 6 bases not matched to a gene. The germline CDR1 and CDR2 sequences are SGHDN and FVKESK. The CDR3 is made up of 15 amino acids.

The V and J genes are TRBV27 and TRBJ2-1, with TRBD2 matching over 8 bases. V trimming: 6 bases; J trimming: 3 bases; junction bases outside the gene matches: 7. The CDR3 contains 15 residues. Germline CDR1 is MNHEY and CDR2 is SMNVEV (reference sequence). The CDR3 is CASRYAGGFYNEQFF. CDR3 in DNA: TGTGCCAGCAGGTATGCGGGAGGATTCTACAATGAGCAGTTCTTC.

The rearrangement links TRBV28 to TRBJ2-2; D remains ambiguous. Germline CDR1 is MDHEN and CDR2 is SYDVKM. V dropped 6 bases and J dropped 2 bases, with 7 bases sitting between them. The CDR3 totals 13 residues. CDR3 loop: CASRRDNTGELFF. The CDR3 DNA follows: TGTGCCAGCAGACGAGATAACACCGGGGAGCTGTTTTTT.

This chain joins TRBV7-9 and TRBJ2-2; 8 bases line up with TRBD2. The V segment lost 5 bases and the J segment 4 bases; nucleotides outside the gene matches: 6. In germline, CDR1 is SEHNR, CDR2 FQNEAQ (reference sequence). This CDR3 contains 15 residues. This CDR3 is CASSPGLDVTGELFF. For the CDR3, the DNA is TGTGCCAGCAGCCCGGGACTAGACGTCACCGGGGAGCTGTTTTTT.

The V call is TRBV15, the J call TRBJ2-5, with TRBD1 identical over 11 bases. Germline V gives CDR1 LNHNV, CDR2 YYDKDF (reference sequence). The CDR3 spans 16 residues. V lost 0 bases to trimming and J lost 5 bases; unmatched junction nucleotides: 5. The CDR3 bases are TGTGCCACCAGCAGAGACAGGGGACAGGGGGTGGAGACCCAGTACTTC. It specifies CATSRDRGQGVETQYF.

The chain links TRBV6-5 to TRBJ2-1, with 7 bases aligning to TRBD2. From germline, CDR1 is MNHEY and CDR2 SVGAGI. V was clipped by 2 bases and J by 9 bases; unmatched bases: 7. The CDR3 totals 14 residues. The CDR3 here is CASSYEVREGEQFF. CDR3 bases: TGTGCCAGCAGTTACGAAGTTAGGGAGGGTGAGCAGTTCTTC.

This chain connects TRBV4-1 to TRBJ2-5, with D tentatively TRBD2 (5 bases). V was clipped by 0 bases and J by 2 bases, with 16 bases between them. The CDR3 runs 17 residues. From germline, CDR1 is MGHRA and CDR2 YSYEKL. CDR3: CASSQDPPASLQETQYF. CDR3 in DNA: TGCGCCAGCAGCCAAGATCCGCCGGCTAGCCTACAAGAGACCCAGTACTTC.

The chain joins TRBV19 to TRBJ2-1; TRBD2 matches 12 bases. CDR1 and CDR2 (germline): LNHDA, SQIVND (reference sequence). The CDR3 spans 16 residues. J was trimmed by 1 base and V by 6 bases; bases with no gene match: 4. CDR3 DNA sequence: TGTGCCAGTAGATCTAGCGGGAGGGGGTCCTACAATGAGCAGTTCTTC. This encodes CASRSSGRGSYNEQFF.

The J gene is TRBJ2-1, the V gene TRBV29-1, with 13 nucleotides matching TRBD2. Germline values: CDR1 SQVTM, CDR2 ANQGSEA. This CDR3 spans 17 amino acids. V trimming: 0 bases; J trimming: 10 bases; junction bases outside the gene matches: 12. This chain's CDR3 is CSVEEFLGLAGAWEQFF. In nucleotides, the CDR3 is TGCAGCGTTGAAGAGTTCTTAGGACTAGCGGGAGCTTGGGAGCAGTTCTTC.

The chain is built from TRBV4-1 and TRBJ2-7, with D unresolved. Per germline, CDR1 MGHRA and CDR2 YSYEKL. The ends were cut back, 2 bases at V and 2 bases at J, with 10 bases in the middle. CDR3 length equals 14 residues. Here the CDR3 DNA reads TGCGCCAGCAGCCAAACCATGACAACCTACGAGCAGTACTTC. Protein: CASSQTMTTYEQYF.

As concerns this clone: The sample holds other DNA sequences that translate to the same CDR3. V and J are TRBV18 and TRBJ2-5; D possibly corresponds to TRBD1 (6 bases). Germline CDR1 reads KGHSH; CDR2 reads LQKENI. The CDR3 is 13 residues long. The V end lost 3 bases, the J end lost 5 bases, and 10 bases lay between the germline ends. The CDR3: CASSPGQEETQYF. CDR3 coding DNA: TGTGCCAGCTCACCGGGACAAGAGGAGACCCAGTACTTC.

J is TRBJ1-3 and V is TRBV5-4; D possibly corresponds to TRBD1 (5 bases). CDR1 and CDR2 (germline): SGHNT, YYREEE (reference sequence). The CDR3 contains 13 residues. Trimming left V 5 bases short and J 1 base short, with 7 bases between. The CDR3 sequence: CASRTESGNTIYF. In nucleotides, the CDR3 is TGTGCCAGCAGGACAGAGTCTGGAAACACCATATATTTT. Variable domain in full (rest from reference TRBV5-4 and TRBJ1-3): ETGVTQSPTHLIKTRGQQVTLRCSSQSGHNTVSWYQQALGQGPQFIFQYYREEENGRGNFPPRFSGLQFPNYSSELNVNALELDDSALYLCASRTESGNTIYFGEGSWLTVV.

V usage is TRBV7-3 and J usage is TRBJ2-1; TRBD2 is a possible D gene (5 bases). The CDR3 runs 11 residues. Per the germline V gene, CDR1 is SGHTA and CDR2 is FQGTGA. Trimming took off 6 bases at V and 10 bases at J, with 10 bases between the two ends. CDR3 sequence: CASSLSGEQFF. DNA of the CDR3: TGTGCCAGCAGTTTGAGCGGAGAGCAGTTCTTC.

The chain uses TRBV10-3 and TRBJ2-7; TRBD1 agrees at 7 bases. The CDR3 consists of 16 residues. Trimming took 10 bases from V and 4 from J; bases not matched to a gene: 19. The germline V gene encodes CDR1 ENHRY and CDR2 SYGVKD. CDR3 nucleotides: TGTGCCAGCCAGGGACAGTCCCTTTTTGGTCAGTACGAGCAGTACTTC. Translation gives CASQGQSLFGQYEQYF.

The V gene is TRBV5-5, the J gene TRBJ2-3; 9 bases are shared with TRBD2. Germline V gives CDR1 SGHKS, CDR2 YYEKEE (reference sequence). With 0 bases clipped from V and 4 bases from J, the junction kept 6 bases outside the gene matches. The CDR3 covers 16 residues. This CDR3 reads CASSLELAGFADTQYF. In DNA form, the CDR3 reads TGTGCCAGCAGCTTGGAGCTAGCGGGATTCGCAGATACGCAGTATTTT.

The CDR3 protein is CAISGTGGYNEQFF. CDR3 in DNA: TGTGCCATCAGCGGGACAGGGGGCTACAATGAGCAGTTCTTC. The J gene is TRBJ2-1, the V gene TRBV10-3; 11 nucleotides align to TRBD1. The ends lost 6 bases at V and 3 bases at J; junction bases unmatched: 1. CDR3 length: 14 residues. Germline V gives CDR1 ENHRY, CDR2 SYGVKD.

CDR3 loop: CASSTLVSSGSPKYNEQFF. CDR3 DNA sequence: TGTGCCAGCAGTACCCTCGTGAGTAGCGGGAGCCCCAAGTACAATGAGCAGTTCTTC. V gene TRBV28 combines with J gene TRBJ2-1; 9 bases fit TRBD2. There are 19 residues in the CDR3. Germline V gene sequence: CDR1 MDHEN, CDR2 SYDVKM. V was pared by 5 bases and J by 4 bases, with 18 bases of the junction left unmatched.

The rearrangement joins TRBV6-6 to TRBJ2-7, with D perhaps TRBD1 (6 bases). The V gene's germline CDR1 is MNHNY and CDR2 SVGAGI (reference sequence). The CDR3 loop spans 15 amino acids. The V and J ends lost 7 bases and 3 bases respectively, with 19 bases between them. The CDR3 protein is CASTQDSLDYYEQYF. Written as DNA, the CDR3 is TGTGCCAGCACCCAGGACAGTCTCGATTACTACGAGCAGTACTTC.

The chain couples TRBV5-4 to TRBJ1-6; D is possibly TRBD1 (5 bases). V lost 1 base and J 9 bases, leaving 14 bases between the germline ends. The germline V gene encodes CDR1 SGHNT and CDR2 YYREEE (reference sequence). The CDR3 length is 15 residues. CDR3 sequence reads: CASSLWQGALSPLHF. The CDR3 region has the DNA TGTGCCAGCAGCTTGTGGCAGGGTGCGCTTTCACCCCTCCACTTT.

A few counts support this clone. The chain uses TRBV28 and TRBJ1-1; D is unresolved. Germline V gene sequence: CDR1 MDHEN, CDR2 SYDVKM. V was shortened by 6 bases and J by 8 bases, with 10 bases between the two germline ends. The CDR3 contains 11 residues. CDR3 coding DNA: TGTGCCAGCAGGCTAGGCACCGAAGCTTTCTTT. Protein: CASRLGTEAFF.

The chain is built from TRBV19 and TRBJ2-1; TRBD1 is a possible D gene (6 bases). Trimming shortened V by 5 bases and J by 10 bases, and 9 bases separated the two germline ends. The CDR3 extends over 11 amino acids. Germline V gene sequence: CDR1 LNHDA, CDR2 SQIVND (reference sequence). The CDR3 loop reads CASSQGFEQFF. DNA of the CDR3: TGTGCCAGTAGTCAGGGGTTCGAGCAGTTCTTC.

This clone was observed a single time. This chain joins TRBV7-2 and TRBJ1-2; 9 bases map to TRBD1. The CDR3 length is 15 residues. The germline V gene has CDR1 SGHTA and CDR2 FQGNSA. Losses at the gene ends were 4 bases for V and 6 bases for J; bases not matched to a gene: 9. CDR3 loop: CASSSSPGTGHGYTF. As DNA, the CDR3 is TGTGCCAGCAGCTCATCACCCGGGACAGGGCATGGCTACACCTTC.